This TCR beta chain originates from a study of T cells in Graves' hyperthyroidism and ophthalmopathy. This clonotype was seen ten or more times. Its antigen is still unknown. General observations from the study: Ophthalmopathy and stable hyperthyroidism were told apart by a 13 V-J model.

The investigators amplified TCR beta CDR3 regions from RNA transcripts. Using the HTBI primer set, a first-round RT-PCR was run on the TCR CDR3. TCRdb recomputed calls from the multiplex PCR reads with MiXCR, one row per CDR3 protein. Of roughly 420,000 distinct CDR3 sequences listed, approximately 13% are singletons. The authors deemed Graves' hyperthyroidism stable absent ophthalmopathy progression within 18 months. Each patient was aged 18 to 65 and had newly diagnosed hyperthyroidism of under 2 months' duration. Every diagnosis used clinical symptoms, serum thyroxine and TRAb, thyroid ultrasound and orbital computed tomography. Sequencing was done on a sample of blood. This clonotype was sampled from a woman aged 18-35 years with Graves' hyperthyroidism.

The CDR3 DNA sequence: TGTGCCAGCAGTGCAGGTAGCGGGAGGCCCGATCCAGATACGCAGTATTTT. It translates to CASSAGSGRPDPDTQYF. V gene TRBV28 combines with J gene TRBJ2-3; the match to TRBD2 covers 10 bases. J gave up 4 bases and V 5 bases, and 12 bases lay outside the gene matches. This CDR3 has 17 residues. Germline V lookup: CDR1 MDHEN, CDR2 SYDVKM.